The rows below give T cell receptor beta chains drawn from one sample of a study of siplizumab effects on memory and regulatory T cells. Method: immunoSEQ multiplex PCR; TCRdb's copy keeps in-frame clones and lacks some. The sample yields 85,000 to 120,000 clones, more than 85% seen once. Sequencing input: CD4+ T cells sorted from blood. These receptor sequences come from a human donor in good health. Both conserved end residues are part of each CDR3. D genes are given only for firm matches. Part of the rows lack a size; the others show once, few, many or a class for expanded clones.

J	V	D	size	DNA	CDR3
TRBJ1-5	TRBV7-2	NA	NA	TGTGCCAGCAGCTTTACGTCGCTGGGGCCCCAGCATTTT	CASSFTSLGPQHF
TRBJ2-1	TRBV11-2	NA	NA	TGTGCCAGCAGCTCAGGGGTGTCCTACAATGAGCAGTTCTTC	CASSSGVSYNEQFF
TRBJ2-7	TRBV9	TRBD2	NA	TGTGCCAGCAGCCTCCGGACTAGCTCCCACGAGCAGTACTTC	CASSLRTSSHEQYF
TRBJ1-3	TRBV5-1	TRBD1	NA	TGCGCCAGCAGCTTGGGGACAGGCCGCGGTGGAAACACCATATATTTT	CASSLGTGRGGNTIYF
TRBJ1-1	TRBV5-5	NA	once	TGTGCCAGCAGCTTGTTTACAGGTAACACTGAAGCTTTCTTT	CASSLFTGNTEAFF
TRBJ2-1	TRBV5-6	TRBD2	NA	TGTGCCAGCAGCTTCTTGACTAGCCCCCTTTCACACAATGAGCAGTTCTTC	CASSFLTSPLSHNEQFF
TRBJ2-5	TRBV18	NA	NA	TGTGCCAGCTCACTCAAGCCTCAAGAGACCCAGTACTTC	CASSLKPQETQYF
TRBJ2-1	TRBV11-2	TRBD2	NA	TGTGCCAGCAGTTCCCCGGGACTAGCGGGATCCCGCTACAATGAGCAGTTCTTC	CASSSPGLAGSRYNEQFF
TRBJ2-2	TRBV30	NA	NA	TGTGCCGGTCAGGGGCTATCGAACACCGGGGAGCTGTTTTTT	CAGQGLSNTGELFF
TRBJ2-1	TRBV30	NA	NA	TGTGCCTGGGGACAAGGCCAACCCTACAATGAGCAGTTCTTC	CAWGQGQPYNEQFF
TRBJ2-7	TRBV9	TRBD2	NA	TGTGCCAGCAGCGTAGGGACTAGCGGGAGTTCGGAGCAGTACTTC	CASSVGTSGSSEQYF
TRBJ1-3	TRBV10-2	NA	NA	TGCGCCAGCAGTGAGCAGACAGGCACTGGAAACACCATATATTTT	CASSEQTGTGNTIYF
TRBJ1-5	TRBV30	NA	NA	TGTGCCTGGAGTGTACGACAGGATCAGCCCCAGCATTTT	CAWSVRQDQPQHF
TRBJ2-3	TRBV9	NA	NA	TGTGCCAGCAGCGTATCGGGCGGGGTCACAGATACGCAGTATTTT	CASSVSGGVTDTQYF
TRBJ1-1	TRBV6-6	NA	NA	TGTGCCAGCACCAGCATAAAACAGGGTCGCTTTGAAGCTTTCTTT	CASTSIKQGRFEAFF
TRBJ1-4	TRBV30	NA	NA	TGTGCCTGGAGGGACGGGAGGACATTAGCCGGGGAACTGTTTTTT	CAWRDGRTLAGELFF
TRBJ2-2	TRBV19	TRBD1	few	TGTGCCAGTAGTTCTTCCGGGACAGGGGGGACCGGGGAGCTGTTTTTT	CASSSSGTGGTGELFF
TRBJ2-2	TRBV5-1	TRBD2	NA	TGCGCCAGCAGCTCCCTAGCGGGAGGGAACACCGGGGAGCTGTTTTTT	CASSSLAGGNTGELFF
TRBJ2-3	TRBV11-2	NA	NA	TGTGCCAGCAGCTCCATAACTAGTATGACAGATACGCAGTATTTT	CASSSITSMTDTQYF
TRBJ2-2	TRBV11-2	NA	few	TGTGCCAGCAGCTTAATTTCGGGTAGATCCGGGGAGCTGTTTTTT	CASSLISGRSGELFF
TRBJ1-1	TRBV27	NA	NA	TGTGCCAGCAGTTTAGTAAGGAAGGGCACTGAAGCTTTCTTT	CASSLVRKGTEAFF
TRBJ2-1	TRBV6-6	NA	NA	TGTGCCAGCAGTTACTCGACCCCCAATGAGCAGTTCTTC	CASSYSTPNEQFF
TRBJ2-2	TRBV7-3	NA	NA	TGTGCCAGCAGCTTACAGGCAACTAGCTCGGGCACCGGGGAGCTGTTTTTT	CASSLQATSSGTGELFF
TRBJ2-2	TRBV9	NA	NA	TGTGCCAGCAGCGTAGATGGGGGGGCACCTCTTACCGGGGAGCTGTTTTTT	CASSVDGGAPLTGELFF
TRBJ1-1	TRBV7-3	NA	NA	TGTGCCAGCAGCTTAGACCCGTACCGGGTGACTGAAGCTTTCTTT	CASSLDPYRVTEAFF
TRBJ1-2	TRBV5-6	TRBD1	NA	TGTGCCAGCAGCTTGACAGGGGAAAGCGGTGGCTACACCTTC	CASSLTGESGGYTF
TRBJ2-7	TRBV29-1	TRBD2	NA	TGCAGCGCCAGACTTGTGGCAGGCGGGAGGGGGGGGGAGCAGTACTTC	CSARLVAGGRGGEQYF
TRBJ2-1	TRBV6-6	TRBD2	NA	TGTGCCAGCAGTTCACCTGGGGGGGATGAGCAGTTCTTC	CASSSPGGDEQFF
TRBJ2-3	TRBV18	TRBD2	NA	TGTGCCAGCTCACCACTGAGGGGAGGGAAGCGAGATGCAGATACGCAGTATTTT	CASSPLRGGKRDADTQYF
TRBJ2-2	TRBV6-5	TRBD1	NA	TGTGCCCGAAGGACAGGGGGCGGATCTGGGGAGCTGTTTTTT	CARRTGGGSGELFF
TRBJ2-7	TRBV28	TRBD1	NA	TGTGCCAGCAGGACAGGGGCCGCCTACGAGCAGTACTTC	CASRTGAAYEQYF
TRBJ2-2	TRBV6-6	TRBD2	NA	TGTGCCAGCAGGCTAGCGGGAGACACCGGGGAGCTGTTTTTT	CASRLAGDTGELFF
TRBJ2-7	TRBV5-6	TRBD1	NA	TGTGCCAGCAGCTTGTTGACAGGGTTTTATTACGAGCAGTACTTC	CASSLLTGFYYEQYF
TRBJ2-5	TRBV5-1	TRBD2	NA	TGCGCCAGCAGCTATGGGGGACTAGCGGGACCCGCCTGGGAGACCCAGTACTTC	CASSYGGLAGPAWETQYF
TRBJ1-5	TRBV28	NA	NA	TGTGCCAGCACGGGGACAACTAGGGGGAATCAGCCCCAGCATTTT	CASTGTTRGNQPQHF
TRBJ2-4	TRBV4-1	NA	NA	TGCGCCAGCAGCCAAGAGCCCCCAGTCCCCAAAAACATTCAGTACTTC	CASSQEPPVPKNIQYF
TRBJ2-4	TRBV28	NA	NA	TGTGCCAGCAGTCGGCGGCTAGCCAAAAACATTCAGTACTTC	CASSRRLAKNIQYF
TRBJ1-1	TRBV4-1	NA	once	TGCGCCAGCAGCCAAGATCTTTGGCGGGGGAACACTGAAGCTTTCTTT	CASSQDLWRGNTEAFF
TRBJ2-5	TRBV30	NA	NA	TGTGCCTGGACGTCAGCGGGTCTTTATGAGACCCAGTACTTC	CAWTSAGLYETQYF
TRBJ2-2	TRBV27	TRBD2	NA	TGTGCCAGCAGATCGGCCGGGACTAGCGGGGCACTCACCGGGGAGCTGTTTTTT	CASRSAGTSGALTGELFF
TRBJ2-4	TRBV7-3	NA	NA	TGTGCCAGCAGCGTGAAAGCCAAAAACATTCAGTACTTC	CASSVKAKNIQYF
TRBJ2-2	TRBV6-4	TRBD2	NA	TGTGCCAGCAGTGAGGGGAGGGAGACCGGGGAGCTGTTTTTT	CASSEGRETGELFF
TRBJ1-5	TRBV15	NA	NA	TGTGCCACCAGCAGAGTGTCCTCCTCGGGATGGCATCAGCCCCAGCATTTT	CATSRVSSSGWHQPQHF
TRBJ1-5	TRBV19	NA	NA	TGTGCCACCAGAGAGAGGACGGGCAATCAGCCCCAGCATTTT	CATRERTGNQPQHF
TRBJ2-3	TRBV6-5	NA	NA	TGTGCCAGCAGGACGGCTAGCACAGATACGCAGTATTTT	CASRTASTDTQYF
TRBJ2-7	TRBV28	NA	NA	TGTGCCAGCAGTCCCGGCAGGGCCGCCGAGCAGTACTTC	CASSPGRAAEQYF
TRBJ1-2	TRBV6-1	NA	NA	TGTGCCAGCTCGGATGCTAACTATGGCTACACCTTC	CASSDANYGYTF
TRBJ1-1	TRBV6-4	NA	NA	TGTGCCAGCAGAAGTAACACTGAAGCTTTCTTT	CASRSNTEAFF
TRBJ2-3	TRBV28	TRBD1	NA	TGTGCCAGCAGTCCCCGGGACAGCTACACAGATACGCAGTATTTT	CASSPRDSYTDTQYF